Presented here are 21 T cell receptor beta chains from one specimen sequenced in a study of blood T cell repertoires in COVID-19. Assay used: immunoSEQ multiplex PCR; TCRdb lists only in-frame clones, some missing. The table includes about 120,000 clones, about 85% detected once. Sequenced: peripheral blood. The receptor source for this set is a man aged 55 to 69 with acute or convalescent COVID-19.

The chain employs TRBV3-1 (or the pseudogene TRBV3-2) and TRBJ2-7; 10 nucleotides match TRBD2. V dropped 0 bases and J dropped 6; count of bases not matched to a gene: 5. The V gene's germline CDR1 is LGHDT and CDR2 YNNKEL (reference sequence). CDR3 length: 15 residues. For the CDR3, the DNA is TGTGCCAGCAGCCAAGAGGGTAGCGGGAGGCGCGAGCAGTACTTC. Translating gives CASSQEGSGRREQYF.

The rearrangement joins TRBV28 to TRBJ2-3; 7 bases agree with TRBD2. With V trimmed by 7 bases and J by 3 bases, 7 bases remained unmatched. The CDR3 spans 14 residues. Germline CDR1 reads MDHEN; CDR2 reads SYDVKM. The CDR3 DNA reads as TGTGCCAGCACCTTGGAGCGGGGAACAGATACGCAGTATTTT. Translation gives CASTLERGTDTQYF.

The V gene is TRBV28, the J gene TRBJ1-5; tentative D call: TRBD1 (5 bases). This CDR3 spans 15 amino acids. Between the trimmed V and J ends, which lost 5 bases and 1 base, there was a span of 12 bases. Germline values: CDR1 MDHEN, CDR2 SYDVKM. CDR3: CASSPLDSSNQPQHF. The CDR3 DNA is TGTGCCAGCAGTCCTTTAGACAGCAGCAATCAGCCCCAGCATTTT.

V gene TRBV15 combines with J gene TRBJ2-7; D is ambiguous. The V end was cut by 0 bases, the J end by 3 bases, with 15 bases between. CDR1 is LNHNV, CDR2 YYDKDF, per germline (reference sequence). The CDR3 has 16 amino acids. CDR3 nucleotide sequence: TGTGCCACCAGCAGAGACCCAAGGCAGGCTCTCTACGAGCAGTACTTC. Amino acids: CATSRDPRQALYEQYF.

This sequence joins TRBV19 and TRBJ1-5, with D unresolved. The CDR3 has 14 amino acids. V lost 6 bases and J 0 bases, leaving 9 bases between the germline ends. The germline CDR1 and CDR2 sequences are LNHDA and SQIVND (reference sequence). The CDR3 is CASRRENSNQPQHF. Here the CDR3 DNA reads TGTGCCAGTAGGCGGGAGAATAGCAATCAGCCCCAGCATTTT.

This rearrangement joins TRBV19 to TRBJ2-2; weak D call: TRBD1 (5 bases). This CDR3 is built from 14 residues. V dropped 6 bases and J dropped 3 bases, with 11 bases sitting between them. CDR1 is LNHDA and CDR2 is SQIVND in the germline V gene (reference sequence). DNA for the CDR3: TGTGCCAGTAGGCGGCAGGGCGACACCGGGGAGCTGTTTTTT. This codes for CASRRQGDTGELFF.

The chain joins TRBV29-1 to TRBJ2-1; D is perhaps TRBD2 (5 bases). This CDR3 spans 13 amino acids. The germline V gene has CDR1 SQVTM and CDR2 ANQGSEA. In DNA form, the CDR3 reads TGCACCTCTCTCCGTGATACTAGTCATGAGCAGTTCTTC. Protein: CTSLRDTSHEQFF.

The V and J genes are TRBV11-2 and TRBJ2-7, with D possibly matching TRBD1 (6 bases). The CDR3 length is 16 residues. Trimming took off 1 base at V and 1 base at J, with 14 bases between the two ends. The germline gives CDR1 SGHAT, CDR2 FQNNGV. In nucleotides, the CDR3 is TGTGCCAGCAGCTTAGTAGGGGGAACGGATTCCTACGAGCAGTACTTC. Translated: CASSLVGGTDSYEQYF.

The chain links TRBV6-5 to TRBJ2-7, with D possibly matching TRBD2 (6 bases). The V end was cut by 6 bases, the J end by 13 bases, with 19 bases between. Germline values: CDR1 MNHEY, CDR2 SVGAGI. The CDR3 spans 12 residues. The CDR3 sequence: CASSPGLSLTYF. The DNA for the CDR3 is TGTGCCAGCAGCCCGGGACTCTCCCTTACTTACTTC.

Note on this clone: A junction boundary mismatches the germline segment, possibly from a read error. The J gene is TRBJ2-7, the V gene TRBV7-7; 9 nucleotides align to TRBD1. The germline CDR1 and CDR2 sequences are SSHAT and FNYEAQ (reference sequence). The CDR3 loop spans 13 amino acids. The chain's CDR3 is CASSADRGYEQYF. The CDR3 region has the DNA TGTGCTAGCAGCGCGGACAGGGGCTACGAGCAGTACTTC. Full variable domain (rest looked up from reference TRBV7-7 and TRBJ2-7): GAGVSQSPRYKVTKRGQDVTLRCDPISSHATLYWYQQALGQGPEFLTYFNYEAQPDKSGLPSDRFSAERPEGSISTLTIQRTEQRDSAMYRCASSADRGYEQYFGPGTRLTVT.

This chain joins TRBV24-1 and TRBJ2-2; D might be TRBD1 (6 bases). There are 13 residues in the CDR3. Germline assignment: CDR1 KGHDR and CDR2 SFDVKD. V lost 8 bases, J lost 4 bases, and 10 bases lay in between. The CDR3 loop is CATKGDGTGELFF. CDR3 bases: TGTGCCACCAAGGGGGACGGCACCGGGGAGCTGTTTTTT.

The rearrangement links TRBV10-3 to TRBJ1-2, with TRBD1 matching over 7 bases. The V gene's germline CDR1 is ENHRY and CDR2 SYGVKD. The CDR3 totals 14 residues. V dropped 4 bases and J dropped 4; count of bases not matched to a gene: 6. CDR3 in DNA: TGTGCCATCAGTGGGGGGGACAGTCCCTATGGCTACACCTTC. Translation gives CAISGGDSPYGYTF.

The chain has TRBV11-2 and TRBJ2-7; possibly TRBD2 for D (5 bases). Germline V gene lookup returns CDR1 SGHAT and CDR2 FQNNGV. The CDR3 spans 14 residues. V was trimmed by 5 bases and J by 2 bases, leaving 13 bases between them. The CDR3 region has the DNA TGTGCCAGCAGCCCCACCCCCGGGGCCTACGAGCAGTACTTC. This gives the protein CASSPTPGAYEQYF.

This clone was picked up one time. The chain has TRBV6-6 and TRBJ1-5, with D unresolved. The CDR3 covers 17 residues. The germline V gene has CDR1 MNHNY and CDR2 SVGAGI (reference sequence). Trimming stripped 5 bases from V and 0 bases from J, with 17 bases between. The CDR3 is CASSPPRAGYSNQPQHF. As DNA, the CDR3 is TGTGCCAGCAGTCCGCCCCGGGCGGGATATAGCAATCAGCCCCAGCATTTT.

This sequence joins TRBV2 and TRBJ1-2; 9 bases agree with TRBD1. This CDR3 contains 13 residues. V shed 4 bases, J shed 7 bases, and the junction held 4 bases outside the gene matches. Germline assignment: CDR1 SNHLY and CDR2 FYNNEI. CDR3 sequence: CASSAGTGSGYTF. The CDR3 DNA reads as TGTGCCAGCAGTGCGGGGACAGGGAGTGGCTACACCTTC. Drawing the rest from reference TRBV2 and TRBJ1-2, the complete variable domain is EPEVTQTPSHQVTQMGQEVILRCVPISNHLYFYWYRQILGQKVEFLVSFYNNEISEKSEIFDDQFSVERPDGSNFTLKIRSTKLEDSAMYFCASSAGTGSGYTFGSGTRLTVV.

The V call is TRBV5-1, the J call TRBJ2-7, with 11 bases aligning to TRBD1. Germline V gene lookup returns CDR1 SGHRS and CDR2 YFSETQ. CDR3 length equals 15 residues. V was pared by 0 bases and J by 7 bases, with 6 bases of the junction left unmatched. The CDR3 sequence: CASSLGGQGAREQYF. In nucleotides, the CDR3 is TGCGCCAGCAGCTTGGGTGGACAGGGGGCGAGGGAGCAGTACTTC.

The V and J genes are TRBV5-1 and TRBJ2-7; no firm D call. Trimming removed 0 bases at V and 8 bases at J, with 18 bases between. Germline loops: CDR1 SGHRS, CDR2 YFSETQ. The CDR3 has 15 amino acids. CDR3 residues: CASSLASGFSEQQYF. CDR3 sequence (DNA): TGCGCCAGCAGCTTGGCCTCCGGGTTCAGCGAACAGCAGTACTTC.

The chain recombines TRBV6-6 with TRBJ1-1; D gene unclear. Per the germline V gene, CDR1 is MNHNY and CDR2 is SVGAGI (reference sequence). This CDR3 has 13 residues. V lost 5 bases and J lost 7, with 14 bases in between. In DNA, the CDR3 is TGTGCCAGCAGTCCCCCGGGAGGAAGTGAAGCTTTCTTT. Protein: CASSPPGGSEAFF.

This clone was observed a few times. This chain joins TRBV28 and TRBJ2-3; D gene uncertain. This CDR3 comprises 14 residues. Trimming pared 3 bases from V and 1 base from J, leaving 8 bases between. Per germline, CDR1 MDHEN and CDR2 SYDVKM. CDR3: CASSFLAGTDTQYF. CDR3 DNA sequence: TGTGCCAGCAGTTTTCTTGCGGGCACAGATACGCAGTATTTT.

This sequence joins TRBV9 and TRBJ2-1; possibly TRBD1 for D (6 bases). This CDR3 has 14 amino acids. Trimming shortened V by 4 bases and J by 2 bases, and 10 bases separated the two germline ends. CDR1 and CDR2 (germline): SGDLS, YYNGEE. The chain's CDR3 is CASSNRDTYNEQFF. The CDR3, as DNA: TGTGCCAGCAGCAACCGGGACACCTACAATGAGCAGTTCTTC.

CDR3 residues: CASSYRRGMNTEAFF. CDR3 coding DNA: TGTGCCAGCAGTTACAGGCGGGGGATGAACACTGAAGCTTTCTTT. This chain links TRBV6-2 or TRBV6-3 with TRBJ1-1; the D gene is possibly TRBD1 (5 bases). Trimming left V 2 bases short and J 0 bases short, with 10 bases between. CDR1 is MNHEY and CDR2 is SVGEGT in the germline V gene. The CDR3 is made up of 15 amino acids.